A single sample gave rise to the 18 T cell receptor beta chains below, sequenced in a study of T cells after somatic rescue of genetic block. Clones were sequenced by immunoSEQ multiplex PCR, and TCRdb holds only the in-frame ones, with some missing. This repertoire shows fewer than 150,000 clones, over 80% found once; its top ten account for around 1.5%. Sequenced material: peripheral blood mononuclear cells (PBMCs). The receptors originated from a woman aged 18 to 35.

The CDR3 DNA reads TGTGCCAGCAGGACCCTGGACAGGGGCCACGAGCAGTACTTC. It specifies CASRTLDRGHEQYF. V is TRBV27 and J is TRBJ2-7, with TRBD1 matching 9 bases. J lost 5 bases, V lost 6 bases, and 8 bases had no gene match. This CDR3 is built from 14 residues. Germline V gives CDR1 MNHEY, CDR2 SMNVEV (reference sequence).

CDR3 protein: CASSLARGANYGYTF. For the CDR3, the DNA is TGTGCCAGCAGCTTGGCAAGGGGTGCTAACTATGGCTACACCTTC. V usage is TRBV5-4 and J usage is TRBJ1-2, with a weak D call TRBD1 (5 bases). Deletions cut 0 bases from V and 0 bases from J, with 9 bases between. The CDR3 contains 15 residues. Germline V gene sequence: CDR1 SGHNT, CDR2 YYREEE (reference sequence).

The chain recombines TRBV2 with TRBJ2-1, with D possibly TRBD1 on 7 matching bases. In germline, CDR1 is SNHLY, CDR2 FYNNEI. Trimming shortened V by 0 bases and J by 5 bases, and 17 bases separated the two germline ends. This CDR3 spans 17 amino acids. DNA for the CDR3: TGTGCCAGCAGTGAAGCGTGGGCGACAGGGAGGAACAATGAGCAGTTCTTC. Its protein product is CASSEAWATGRNNEQFF.

This chain uses TRBV5-1 with TRBJ1-3; D ambiguous. The germline gives CDR1 SGHRS, CDR2 YFSETQ. V was pared by 1 base and J by 0 bases, with 14 bases between. The CDR3 sequence is 17 residues long. DNA of the CDR3: TGCGCCAGCAGCTTGATAGAGGGATCGGTCTCTGGAAACACCATATATTTT. As protein: CASSLIEGSVSGNTIYF.

The chain employs TRBV2 and TRBJ2-3; D is perhaps TRBD1 (6 bases). This CDR3 has 15 residues. V was pared by 5 bases and J by 0 bases, with 12 bases between. Looked up from germline, CDR1 is SNHLY and CDR2 is FYNNEI. DNA for the CDR3: TGTGCCAGCAGTTCGGACAGTCCTAGCACAGATACGCAGTATTTT. It specifies CASSSDSPSTDTQYF.

The chain recombines TRBV2 with TRBJ2-3; 8 bases are shared with TRBD2. The CDR3 is made up of 16 amino acids. The V gene end was trimmed by 7 bases and the J gene end by 1 base; junction bases not matched to a gene: 10. The germline CDR1 and CDR2 sequences are SNHLY and FYNNEI. The CDR3 DNA is TGTGCCAGCACTTACACGGGTAGCGGGGGCACAGATACGCAGTATTTT. Translated: CASTYTGSGGTDTQYF. Full variable domain (remainder filled in from reference TRBV2 and TRBJ2-3): EPEVTQTPSHQVTQMGQEVILRCVPISNHLYFYWYRQILGQKVEFLVSFYNNEISEKSEIFDDQFSVERPDGSNFTLKIRSTKLEDSAMYFCASTYTGSGGTDTQYFGPGTRLTVL.

This chain connects TRBV12-5 to TRBJ1-2, with 9 bases that match TRBD1. Germline trimming cut 2 bases from V and 12 bases from J; bases unmatched to any gene: 19. Germline-derived CDR1 and CDR2 are LGHNT and FRNRAP. The CDR3 totals 17 residues. The CDR3 protein is CASGLTLWYRGPSEDTF. The CDR3 DNA reads as TGTGCTAGTGGTTTGACATTGTGGTACAGGGGGCCGTCTGAGGACACCTTC.

The chain combines TRBV19 with TRBJ2-2; D is unresolved. V shed 1 base and J shed 4 bases, with 16 bases lying between them. CDR1 LNHDA and CDR2 SQIVND come from the germline V gene (reference sequence). There are 17 residues in the CDR3. Written as DNA, the CDR3 is TGTGCCAGTAGTATAGGACATGGTTTGCGAGGCACCGGGGAGCTGTTTTTT. Amino acids: CASSIGHGLRGTGELFF. Complete variable domain (other parts from reference TRBV19 and TRBJ2-2): DGGITQSPKYLFRKEGQNVTLSCEQNLNHDAMYWYRQDPGQGLRLIYYSQIVNDFQKGDIAEGYSVSREKKESFPLTVTSAQKNPTAFYLCASSIGHGLRGTGELFFGEGSRLTVL.

The V gene is TRBV4-1, the J gene TRBJ1-1; D call uncertain. Deletions cut 1 base from V and 0 bases from J, with 9 bases between. In germline, CDR1 is MGHRA, CDR2 YSYEKL. The CDR3 sequence is 15 residues long. CDR3 sequence reads: CASSQGSAVNTEAFF. The CDR3 bases are TGCGCCAGCAGCCAAGGTTCAGCTGTGAACACTGAAGCTTTCTTT.

The gene calls are TRBV19 and TRBJ2-2; D is uncertain. V lost 3 bases, J lost 7 bases, and 9 bases lay in between. This CDR3 has 13 residues. Per the germline V gene, CDR1 is LNHDA and CDR2 is SQIVND (reference sequence). CDR3: CASSIKVNGELFF. The CDR3 DNA is TGTGCCAGTAGTATCAAAGTTAACGGGGAGCTGTTTTTT.

The chain employs TRBV19 and TRBJ1-1, with D hard to call. Germline V gene data show CDR1 as LNHDA and CDR2 as SQIVND (reference sequence). V was cut by 9 bases and J by 0 bases, with 14 bases left in between. CDR3 length: 14 amino acids. The DNA for the CDR3 is TGTGCCAGCTCTTCCGTCATCATGAACACTGAAGCTTTCTTT. Translation gives CASSSVIMNTEAFF.

The chain joins TRBV5-1 to TRBJ2-1; 8 bases line up with TRBD2. The CDR3 has 15 amino acids. With V trimmed by 0 bases and J by 4 bases, 3 bases remained unmatched. The V gene's germline CDR1 is SGHRS and CDR2 YFSETQ. Here the CDR3 reads CASSLEASGYNEQFF. The CDR3 nucleotides read TGCGCCAGCAGCTTGGAGGCTAGCGGGTACAATGAGCAGTTCTTC.

The rearrangement links TRBV30 to TRBJ1-6; 7 bases are shared with TRBD1. The CDR3 spans 17 residues. CDR1 is GTSNPN, CDR2 SVGIG, per germline (reference sequence). The trim removed 3 bases at V and 0 bases at J, leaving 8 bases unmatched. In nucleotides, the CDR3 is TGTGCCTGGAGAGAGACAGGGTCAAGCTCCTATAATTCACCCCTCCACTTT. It encodes CAWRETGSSSYNSPLHF.

The J gene is TRBJ2-1, the V gene TRBV2; a possible D gene is TRBD2 (7 bases). The CDR3 contains 15 residues. Per germline, CDR1 SNHLY and CDR2 FYNNEI. Trimming pared 8 bases from V and 4 bases from J, leaving 18 bases between. In DNA form, the CDR3 reads TGTGCCAGCGCCCTGGAGGGGGGGAGATACAATGAGCAGTTCTTC. The encoded protein is CASALEGGRYNEQFF.

The chain carries TRBV6-5 and TRBJ2-2; 9 nucleotides align to TRBD1. The germline CDR1 and CDR2 sequences are MNHEY and SVGAGI. The CDR3 totals 15 residues. Germline trimming cut 5 bases from V and 0 bases from J; bases unmatched to any gene: 1. CDR3: CASSRQGANTGELFF. CDR3 coding DNA: TGTGCCAGCAGTAGACAGGGGGCGAACACCGGGGAGCTGTTTTTT.

The chain uses TRBV7-2 and TRBJ2-7; D is unresolved. The CDR3 contains 14 residues. Trimming removed 5 bases at V and 5 bases at J, with 16 bases between. Germline CDR1 reads SGHTA; CDR2 reads FQGNSA. CDR3 amino acids: CASSPFAQVHEQYF. DNA of the CDR3: TGTGCCAGCAGCCCGTTTGCCCAGGTCCACGAGCAGTACTTC.

This rearrangement joins TRBV19 to TRBJ2-7, with TRBD2 identical over 8 bases. V dropped 0 bases and J dropped 2; count of bases not matched to a gene: 6. This CDR3 has 16 amino acids. Germline V gene lookup returns CDR1 LNHDA and CDR2 SQIVND (reference sequence). This chain's CDR3 is CASSIDLAGETYEQYF. The CDR3 DNA is TGTGCCAGTAGTATAGACCTAGCGGGTGAAACCTACGAGCAGTACTTC. The full variable domain, in which reference TRBV19 and TRBJ2-7 provide the parts outside the CDR3, is DGGITQSPKYLFRKEGQNVTLSCEQNLNHDAMYWYRQDPGQGLRLIYYSQIVNDFQKGDIAEGYSVSREKKESFPLTVTSAQKNPTAFYLCASSIDLAGETYEQYFGPGTRLTVT.

This chain connects TRBV7-3 to TRBJ2-3; D is unclear. CDR3 size: 12 residues. Trimming removed 4 bases at V and 12 bases at J, with 14 bases between. The germline gives CDR1 SGHTA, CDR2 FQGTGA. The CDR3 DNA sequence: TGTGCCAGCAGCTCCCGCGCGACCCTTCAGTATTTT. This encodes CASSSRATLQYF.